These T cell receptor beta chains were read from a single sample in a study of response to subunit inactivated influenza vaccine. TCRdb passed the RT-PCR reads through MiXCR, listing each CDR3 protein once. The sample contains about 700,000 distinct CDR3 sequences, 15% to 18% of which appear only once. The sequencing used PBMCs from blood, collected approximately 13 days after vaccination. Source of these receptors: a man over 45 who received an inactivated influenza vaccine. The CDR3 runs from the conserved cysteine through the conserved F or W. Fields, in order: V gene, J gene, clone size, CDR3 length, D gene, CDR3 DNA, CDR3 protein. D genes are given only for firm matches. Expanded clones are given a class, and other clones once, few, many or no size at all.

TRBV6-1	TRBJ1-6	few	14	.	TGTGCCAGCAGTGAAGCCGTCGAGAATTCACCCCTCCACTTT	CASSEAVENSPLHF
TRBV20-1	TRBJ2-1	few	14	TRBD2	TGCAGTGCTAGGCGGGGGGGCCAGCAAGGCGAGCAGTTCTTC	CSARRGGQQGEQFF
TRBV6-2/TRBV6-3	TRBJ1-1	few	12	.	TGTGCCAGTGGGATTTGGTACACTGAAGCTTTCTTT	CASGIWYTEAFF
TRBV2	TRBJ2-1	.	15	TRBD1	TGTGCCAGCAGTGAACGATTGGGACAGTACAATGAGCAGTTCTTC	CASSERLGQYNEQFF
TRBV7-2	TRBJ2-7	.	17	TRBD2	TGTGCCAGCAGCACCCAGCGGACTAGCGGGAGGGCCTACGAGCAGTACTTC	CASSTQRTSGRAYEQYF
TRBV5-5	TRBJ2-5	many	17	TRBD2	TGTGCCAGCGGACGACTAGCGGGGGGTCTCCCGCCAGAGACCCAGTACTTC	CASGRLAGGLPPETQYF
TRBV12-3/TRBV12-4	TRBJ1-4	few	18	TRBD1	TGTGCCAGCAGTCATGGACAGGGGGCCTCGGGAATTAATGAAAAACTGTTTTTT	CASSHGQGASGINEKLFF
TRBV7-8	TRBJ1-6	.	16	TRBD1	TGTGCCAGCAGCTTGGGGGACAGGGGGCTTGGTTCACCCCTCCACTTT	CASSLGDRGLGSPLHF
TRBV18	TRBJ2-7	few	13	.	TGTGCCAGCTCACCGGTAGCTGGTCGCGAGCAGTACTTC	CASSPVAGREQYF
TRBV29-1	TRBJ2-3	many	14	TRBD2	TGCAGCGTTTTATTGACTAGCGGGAGAGATACGCAGTATTTT	CSVLLTSGRDTQYF
TRBV20-1	TRBJ2-1	.	17	TRBD2	TGCAGTGCTAACCCCGGGACTAGCGGGAATGGCTACAATGAGCAGTTCTTC	CSANPGTSGNGYNEQFF
TRBV5-1	TRBJ1-2	few	17	TRBD1	TGCGCCAGCAGCTTGGTGTCCCAGGGGGCGACCTATGATGGCTACACCTTC	CASSLVSQGATYDGYTF
TRBV7-2	TRBJ2-5	.	13	.	TGTGCCAGCAGCCTTACTCTGGACGGACCAGAGTACTTC	CASSLTLDGPEYF
TRBV3-1	TRBJ2-7	few	12	.	TGTGCCAGCAGCCAACGGGATTACGGGAAGTACTTC	CASSQRDYGKYF
TRBV6-1	TRBJ1-4	few	15	.	TGTGCCAGCAGCCCGACGGGGGCGGCTAATGAAAAACTGTTTTTT	CASSPTGAANEKLFF
TRBV20-1	TRBJ2-5	few	13	TRBD2	TGCAGTGCTCTTGGCGGGGGGGCTGAGACCCAGTACTTC	CSALGGGAETQYF
TRBV4-1	TRBJ2-5	few	13	.	TGCGCCAGCAGCCAAGCTGTCTGGGAGACCCAGTACTTC	CASSQAVWETQYF
TRBV7-9	TRBJ2-1	few	12	.	TGTGCCAGCAGCACCCCGGAGGGGTTCGGGTTCTTC	CASSTPEGFGFF
TRBV20-1	TRBJ2-7	many	15	TRBD2	TGCAGTGCTAGAGATGTCACTAGCGGGAGCTACGAGCAGTACTTC	CSARDVTSGSYEQYF
TRBV4-2	TRBJ2-1	few	13	.	TGTGCCAGCAGCCAAGATCCTAGGGGTGAGCAGTTCTTC	CASSQDPRGEQFF
TRBV4-3	TRBJ2-7	.	16	.	TGCGCCAGCAGCCAAGATCGGGGAGTAAGGAGCTACGAGCAGTACTTC	CASSQDRGVRSYEQYF
TRBV28	TRBJ2-5	few	18	TRBD2	TGTGCCAGCAGTTTCCTTGATTCAGGGACTAGCACACAAGAGACCCAGTACTTC	CASSFLDSGTSTQETQYF
TRBV2	TRBJ2-5	few	12	TRBD2	TGTGCCAGCAGAGGGGAGGGTGAGACCCAGTACTTC	CASRGEGETQYF
TRBV20-1	TRBJ2-3	many	16	TRBD2	TGCAGTGCTAGTGGGACTAGCGGGACTAGCACAGATACGCAGTATTTT	CSASGTSGTSTDTQYF
TRBV25-1	TRBJ2-1	.	13	.	TGTGCCAGCAGGGCGTCGGGGAGCAATGAGCAGTTCTTC	CASRASGSNEQFF
TRBV12-3/TRBV12-4	TRBJ1-2	many	15	TRBD1	TGTGCCAGCAGTGGGGACAGCCGGGCTAACTATGGCTACACCTTC	CASSGDSRANYGYTF
TRBV7-2	TRBJ2-6	many	13	.	TGTGCCAGCAGCTTTTTTGGGGCCAACGTCCTGACTTTC	CASSFFGANVLTF
TRBV3-1	TRBJ1-1	.	15	.	TGTGCCAGCAGCCCTCAGAGCGGGGGCATCACTGAAGCTTTCTTT	CASSPQSGGITEAFF
TRBV20-1	TRBJ2-5	.	13	.	TGCAGTGCTAGTAAGACTGCCGCAGGGACCCAGTACTTC	CSASKTAAGTQYF
TRBV7-6	TRBJ2-5	few	18	TRBD2	TGTGCCAGCAGCTTAGAACAGGCACTAGCGGGAGGTCGGGAGACCCAGTACTTC	CASSLEQALAGGRETQYF
TRBV20-1	TRBJ2-5	few	13	.	TGCAGTGCTATCCCCGACAGGCGGAAGACCCAGTACTTC	CSAIPDRRKTQYF
TRBV6-2/TRBV6-3	TRBJ2-1	.	15	TRBD1	TGTGCCAGCAGTTCGGCGAGACAGGGTTACAAAGAGCAGTTCTTC	CASSSARQGYKEQFF
TRBV11-2	TRBJ2-7	.	15	TRBD1	TGTGCCAGCAGCCCAAATTCCGGGACAGGGGGCGAGCAGTACTTC	CASSPNSGTGGEQYF
TRBV18	TRBJ2-2	few	15	.	TGTGCCAGCTCATCCCGGGACGGCGCCACCGGGGAGCTGTTTTTT	CASSSRDGATGELFF
TRBV25-1	TRBJ2-6	.	14	TRBD1	TGTGCCAGCAGTGAGGACAGGGGAGCCAACGTCCTGACTTTC	CASSEDRGANVLTF
TRBV12-3/TRBV12-4	TRBJ1-2	.	15	.	TGTGCCAGCAGTTTGTTTGACACAGAGAATGATGGCTACACCTTC	CASSLFDTENDGYTF
TRBV11-2	TRBJ2-7	.	14	.	TGTGCCAGCAGCTCGCGGGGACAGCCCTACGAGCAGTACTTC	CASSSRGQPYEQYF
TRBV6-2/TRBV6-3	TRBJ2-2	few	13	.	TGTGCCAGCAGGGGGATGGGGACCGGGGAGCTGTTTTTT	CASRGMGTGELFF
TRBV25-1	TRBJ2-7	many	13	.	TGTGCCAGCAGCAGGGGCTCCTTGTACGAGCAGTACTTC	CASSRGSLYEQYF
TRBV15	TRBJ2-5	.	13	.	TGTGCCACCAGCAGAGTGCCCCAAGAGACCCAGTACTTC	CATSRVPQETQYF
TRBV28	TRBJ2-7	few	15	TRBD1	TGTGCCAGCAGAACACCGGGACAGGGGGTCCACGAGCAGTACTTC	CASRTPGQGVHEQYF
TRBV20-1	TRBJ2-5	many	10	.	TGCAGTGCTCGGGGGGAGACCCAGTACTTC	CSARGETQYF
TRBV2	TRBJ2-7	.	16	TRBD2	TGTGCCAGCAGAGAAAATTCGGGAGGCGGACCCTACGAGCAGTACTTC	CASRENSGGGPYEQYF
TRBV5-1	TRBJ2-7	few	14	.	TGCGCCAGCAGCTCTCTGGATTTCGCTGACGAGCAGTACTTC	CASSSLDFADEQYF
TRBV5-1	TRBJ1-1	.	14	.	TGCGCCAGCAGAGGAAGAAGGGGGGACACTGAAGCTTTCTTT	CASRGRRGDTEAFF
TRBV30	TRBJ2-1	.	12	.	TGTGCCTGGAGTGTCGGCTCCCCCGGAGAGTTCTTC	CAWSVGSPGEFF
TRBV4-3	TRBJ2-5	few	15	.	TGCGCCAGCAGCCAAGACGGGGGTTCGTCGAAGACCCAGTACTTC	CASSQDGGSSKTQYF
TRBV12-3/TRBV12-4	TRBJ2-3	many	14	.	TGTGCCAGCAGTTTTGGGGGCCCAACAGATACGCAGTATTTT	CASSFGGPTDTQYF
TRBV6-2/TRBV6-3	TRBJ2-2	.	20	.	TGTGCCAGCAGCCCCCGAGGGGGGGGGATACCCTTAGGGGACACCGGGGAGCTGTTTTTT	CASSPRGGGIPLGDTGELFF
TRBV4-1	TRBJ1-5	.	16	TRBD1	TGCGCCAGCAGCCTTCTGGGGACAGGGGAGGATCAGCCCCAGCATTTT	CASSLLGTGEDQPQHF
TRBV4-2	TRBJ2-5	.	16	.	TGTGCCAGCAGCCAAGAGGGACTCGCGGGGCAAGAGACCCAGTACTTC	CASSQEGLAGQETQYF
TRBV9	TRBJ1-4	few	15	TRBD1	TGTGCCAGCAGCGCCGAACAGGGGAATAATGAAAAACTGTTTTTT	CASSAEQGNNEKLFF